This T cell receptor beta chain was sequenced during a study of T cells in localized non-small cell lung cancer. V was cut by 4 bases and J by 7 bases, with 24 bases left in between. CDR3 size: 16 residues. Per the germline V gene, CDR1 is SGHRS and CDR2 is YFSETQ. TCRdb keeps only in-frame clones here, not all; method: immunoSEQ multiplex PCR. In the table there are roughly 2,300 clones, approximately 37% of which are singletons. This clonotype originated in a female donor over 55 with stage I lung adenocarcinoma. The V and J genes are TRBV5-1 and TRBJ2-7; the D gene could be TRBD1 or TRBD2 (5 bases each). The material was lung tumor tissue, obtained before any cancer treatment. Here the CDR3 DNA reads TGCGCCAGCAGCCCCACGATTCCTTGGGACGGAATAGAGCAGTACTTC. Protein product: CASSPTIPWDGIEQYF.